Sequencing of this T cell receptor beta chain was carried out in a study of neurological immune-mediated disorders. One entry per CDR3 protein results from TCRdb running MiXCR on the 5' RACE reads. The sample holds some 55,000 distinct CDR3 sequences, approximately 8.4% seen once. This clonotype was detected ten times or more. Noted time point: longitudinal time-point 3. The sample comprised PBMCs. The receptor comes from a woman aged 40 to 50 in good health.

The CDR3: CATSRGQGVYEQYF. CDR3 bases: TGTGCCACCAGCAGAGGACAGGGGGTCTACGAGCAGTACTTC. The gene calls are TRBV15 and TRBJ2-7, with 9 bases aligning to TRBD1. This CDR3 comprises 14 residues. CDR1 and CDR2 (germline): LNHNV, YYDKDF (reference sequence). After removal of 1 base from V and 3 bases from J, the junction contained 1 base not matched to a gene.